Listed below are T cell receptor beta chains from one sample, sequenced in a study of T cells expressing NK-cell markers. TCRdb reanalyzed the 5' RACE reads, giving one entry per CDR3 protein sequence and no DNA. This table holds fewer than 400,000 distinct CDR3 sequences. The sequencing sample was made of blood T cells: a sorted CD56 or NKG2C T cell subset, CD4+ or CD8+ T cells, or bulk PBMC T cells (not recorded which). The origin of the receptors is a man aged 18-69 years in good health. The CDR3 runs from the conserved cysteine through the conserved F or W.

j_call: TRBJ1-1; v_call: TRBV10-2; cdr3_aa: CASRYRDTEAFF
j_call: TRBJ1-1; v_call: TRBV2; cdr3_aa: CASSEWVQSTEAFF
j_call: TRBJ2-2; v_call: TRBV3-1; cdr3_aa: CASSQERLARNTGELFF
j_call: TRBJ2-3; v_call: TRBV6-2/TRBV6-3; cdr3_aa: CASSTTVISGGQGWGTQYF
j_call: TRBJ2-2; v_call: TRBV20-1; cdr3_aa: CSARQAGGDTGELFF
j_call: TRBJ1-6; v_call: TRBV7-9; cdr3_aa: CASSLGAGFYNSPLHF
j_call: TRBJ2-3; v_call: TRBV28; cdr3_aa: CASLSSGRNTDTQYF
j_call: TRBJ2-7; v_call: TRBV3-1; cdr3_aa: CASSQAGTVEDF
j_call: TRBJ2-3; v_call: TRBV5-6; cdr3_aa: CASSSRTSGGLWADTQYF
j_call: TRBJ2-2; v_call: TRBV6-1; cdr3_aa: CAAGGEGIRELFF
j_call: TRBJ1-1; v_call: TRBV12-3/TRBV12-4; cdr3_aa: CASSLGHSQAFF
j_call: TRBJ2-1; v_call: TRBV2; cdr3_aa: CASSWTWIYNEQFF
j_call: TRBJ2-5; v_call: TRBV5-1; cdr3_aa: CASTIRAGAGETQYF
j_call: TRBJ2-7; v_call: TRBV2; cdr3_aa: CASSPGLAEPYEQYF
j_call: TRBJ2-1; v_call: TRBV9; cdr3_aa: CASSAARTSNEQFF
j_call: TRBJ1-2; v_call: TRBV6-1; cdr3_aa: CASSERPTNYGYTF
j_call: TRBJ1-6; v_call: TRBV14; cdr3_aa: CASSQDYGQLYSPLHF
j_call: TRBJ2-2; v_call: TRBV2; cdr3_aa: CASIPENTGELFF
j_call: TRBJ1-4; v_call: TRBV2; cdr3_aa: CASSPAQGSLQLFF
j_call: TRBJ1-1; v_call: TRBV2; cdr3_aa: CASSELPGQGRFF
j_call: TRBJ2-1; v_call: TRBV13; cdr3_aa: CASSAYGRRDNEQFF
j_call: TRBJ2-6; v_call: TRBV28; cdr3_aa: CASSAGGRGFNGANVLTF
j_call: TRBJ1-2; v_call: TRBV7-2; cdr3_aa: CASSSTGTGGFGYTF
j_call: TRBJ2-5; v_call: TRBV7-2; cdr3_aa: CASSPWKLAGTQETQYF